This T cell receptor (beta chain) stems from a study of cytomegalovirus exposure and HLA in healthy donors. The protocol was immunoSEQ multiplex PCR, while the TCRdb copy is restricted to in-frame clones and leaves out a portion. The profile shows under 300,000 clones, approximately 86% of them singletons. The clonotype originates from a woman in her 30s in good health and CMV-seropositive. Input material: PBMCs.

CDR3 DNA sequence: TGTGCCAGCAGTTTTCGTGGCGGGAGCTCCTACAATGAGCAGTTCTTC. Its protein is CASSFRGGSSYNEQFF. The V and J genes are TRBV27 and TRBJ2-1; 7 bases agree with TRBD2. V was pared by 3 bases and J by 0 bases, with 5 bases of the junction left unmatched. CDR1 and CDR2 (germline): MNHEY, SMNVEV (reference sequence). The CDR3 has 16 residues.